This TCR beta chain was recorded in a study of post-analysis software for immune sequencing data. General observations from the study: Elevated frequency relative to controls characterized 4 or 5 TRBV segments in patients, TRBV5-6, TRBV5-1 and TRBV20-1 among them.

A note on this clonotype: The target antigen is unknown.

There are 15 residues in the CDR3. With 0 bases clipped from V and 13 bases from J, the junction kept 11 bases outside the gene matches. Germline V gene lookup returns CDR1 SGHDN and CDR2 FVKESK. Prepared TCR beta cDNA libraries contained unique molecular identifiers. TCRdb independently ran MiXCR on the PCR reads; one entry per CDR3 protein. The data show around 440,000 distinct CDR3 sequences, with roughly 45% seen just once and 12% held by the top ten. The receptor comes from a girl under 18 with multiple sclerosis. The sequencing input was blood. The chain has TRBV14 and TRBJ2-4, with 8 bases aligning to TRBD2. CDR3 DNA sequence: TGTGCCAGCAGCCAAGAAACGGGGGGGCCTGGAAAGCAGTACTTC. It translates to CASSQETGGPGKQYF.